One and the same sample provided the 20 T cell receptor beta chains below, sequenced in a study of regulatory T cells in long-lasting Graves disease. According to the study, TCR beta libraries were built with iRepertoire HTBI primers and CDR3-region Arm-PCR. Via MiXCR, TCRdb re-called the multiplex PCR reads, giving one row per CDR3 protein. In the table there are approximately 470,000 distinct CDR3 sequences, roughly 16% of which are singletons. Time point here: newly diagnosed GD, antithyroid drugs for less than 3 months. TCR sequences were obtained from RNA taken from PBMCs. This sample was also put to use in a study of T cells in Graves' hyperthyroidism and ophthalmopathy.

The sample in question was peripheral blood mononuclear cells (PBMCs), obtained at new diagnosis, from a patient treated with antithyroid drugs. The source is a man aged 35-49 years with Graves disease.

This CDR3 is CSARGLAAPTRETQYF. Written as DNA, the CDR3 is TGCAGTGCACGCGGACTAGCGGCTCCTACCAGGGAGACCCAGTACTTC. The chain carries TRBV20-1 and TRBJ2-1, with 10 nucleotides matching TRBD2. Matching the DNA end better, TRBJ2-5 makes the J call doubtful. Germline CDR1 reads DFQATT; CDR2 reads SNEGSKA (reference sequence). There are 16 residues in the CDR3.

This clonotype was seen more than once but under ten times. The chain has TRBV4-2 and TRBJ2-7; TRBD1 agrees at 11 bases. The length of the CDR3 is 18 residues. Looked up from germline, CDR1 is LGHNA and CDR2 is YNFKEQ. The V and J ends lost 0 bases and 9 bases, in that order; junction bases with no gene match: 16. The DNA for the CDR3 is TGTGCCAGCAGCCAAGATATGGGCTCCGGACAGGGGGCCGGGGGGCAGTACTTC. Amino acids: CASSQDMGSGQGAGGQYF.

On this clonotype: One end of the junction does not line up with germline, which may come from a read error. J is TRBJ2-2 and V is TRBV5-1; TRBD2 matches at 13 bases. The CDR3 loop spans 16 amino acids. Germline loops: CDR1 SGHRS, CDR2 YFSETQ. In nucleotides, the CDR3 is TGCGCCAGCAGCCAAGGGACTAGCGGGAACACCAGGGAGCTGTTTTTT. This gives the protein CASSQGTSGNTRELFF.

This clonotype was detected ten times or more. The genes are TRBV11-2 and TRBJ2-2; D is unresolved. CDR3 size: 15 residues. V lost 5 bases and J 5 bases, leaving 15 bases between the germline ends. The germline V gene encodes CDR1 SGHAT and CDR2 FQNNGV. The CDR3 region has the DNA TGTGCCAGCAGCAAGCCCATCCGAGGTACCGGGGAGCTGTTTTTT. It specifies CASSKPIRGTGELFF.

This clonotype was observed at least ten times. The chain couples TRBV2 to TRBJ2-7; D is perhaps TRBD2 (6 bases). V gave up 7 bases and J gave up 5 bases, with 12 bases separating them. CDR1 and CDR2 (germline): SNHLY, FYNNEI. This CDR3 has 12 residues. CDR3 protein: CASIRGGDEQYF. CDR3 nucleotides: TGTGCCAGCATCAGAGGAGGGGACGAGCAGTACTTC.

A few counts support this clonotype. CDR3 DNA: TGTGCCAGCAGCCAACTCGGGACAGTCTTAATGAACACTGAAGCTTTCTTT. Protein sequence: CASSQLGTVLMNTEAFF. The chain uses TRBV14 and TRBJ1-1; 7 positions match TRBD1. Germline trimming cut 2 bases from V and 0 bases from J; bases unmatched to any gene: 9. The CDR3 spans 17 residues. Germline V CDR1 and CDR2: SGHDN, FVKESK.

This clonotype appeared a few times. The V call is TRBV29-1, the J call TRBJ2-4; 11 positions match TRBD2. Germline CDR1 SQVTM, CDR2 ANQGSEA. V was clipped by 5 bases and J by 0 bases; unmatched bases: 12. CDR3 size: 18 residues. Here the CDR3 reads CSVTGLADNLLAKNIQYF. For the CDR3, the DNA is TGCAGCGTTACGGGACTAGCGGACAATTTACTAGCCAAAAACATTCAGTACTTC.

This clonotype was observed at least ten times. The chain is built from TRBV9 and TRBJ2-3; 10 bases are a match to TRBD2. The CDR3 has 15 amino acids. V lost 4 bases and J lost 4; bases outside the gene matches: 6. The germline CDR1 and CDR2 sequences are SGDLS and YYNGEE. The CDR3 DNA follows: TGTGCCAGCAGCCTGAGCGGGAGGGCGTCAGATACGCAGTATTTT. It specifies CASSLSGRASDTQYF.

The rearrangement uses TRBV11-2 and TRBJ2-5, with a possible D match to TRBD1 (5 bases). Between the trimmed V and J ends, which lost 1 base and 2 bases, there was a span of 14 bases. CDR3 length equals 16 residues. Looked up from germline, CDR1 is SGHAT and CDR2 is FQNNGV. The CDR3 is CASSLAGSGAQETQYF. CDR3 bases: TGTGCCAGCAGCTTAGCAGGGTCTGGCGCACAAGAGACCCAGTACTTC. Using reference TRBV11-2 and TRBJ2-5 for the parts outside the CDR3, the full variable domain is EAGVAQSPRYKIIEKRQSVAFWCNPISGHATLYWYQQILGQGPKLLIQFQNNGVVDDSQLPKDRFSAERLKGVDSTLKIQPAKLEDSAVYLCASSLAGSGAQETQYFGPGTRLLVL.

This clonotype was counted ten times or more. The genes are TRBV2 and TRBJ2-7; 12 bases agree with TRBD2. Germline CDR1 SNHLY, CDR2 FYNNEI. The CDR3 runs to 18 residues. Unmatched junction bases numbered 18, after V lost 6 bases and J lost 6 bases. The CDR3 loop reads CASRKNSNPGLAGGEQYF. In DNA form, the CDR3 reads TGTGCCAGCAGGAAGAATAGCAACCCGGGACTAGCGGGTGGCGAGCAGTACTTC. The whole variable domain, filled in from reference TRBV2 and TRBJ2-7, reads EPEVTQTPSHQVTQMGQEVILRCVPISNHLYFYWYRQILGQKVEFLVSFYNNEISEKSEIFDDQFSVERPDGSNFTLKIRSTKLEDSAMYFCASRKNSNPGLAGGEQYFGPGTRLTVT.

The table lists this clonotype with a few counts. One base away lies a much larger clone, so this may be a sequencing read error. V gene TRBV2 combines with J gene TRBJ2-5; TRBD1 matches 12 bases. The CDR3 consists of 17 residues. Per germline, CDR1 SNHLY and CDR2 FYNNEI. This chain's CDR3 is CVSSDVGDRGRRETQYF. CDR3 sequence (DNA): TGTGTCAGCAGTGATGTGGGGGACAGGGGGCGTCGGGAGACCCAGTACTTC.

This clonotype was seen ten or more times. The V and J genes are TRBV10-3 and TRBJ2-7; 7 bases line up with TRBD1. V lost 7 bases and J lost 4; bases outside the gene matches: 10. Per the germline V gene, CDR1 is ENHRY and CDR2 is SYGVKD. The CDR3 runs to 14 residues. DNA of the CDR3: TGTGCCATCACCCCAGGGGGTAGAGTGTACGAGCAGTACTTC. It encodes CAITPGGRVYEQYF.

This clonotype was recorded at least ten times. J is TRBJ2-7 and V is TRBV7-8; D assignment may be TRBD1 or TRBD2 (6 bases each). V lost 6 bases, J lost 5 bases, and 11 bases lay in between. The germline V gene encodes CDR1 SGHVS and CDR2 FQNEAQ. The length of the CDR3 is 12 residues. This CDR3 is CASSPGGHEQYF. The CDR3 coding sequence is TGTGCCAGCAGTCCCGGGGGCCACGAGCAGTACTTC.

The genes are TRBV7-9 and TRBJ2-3, with unresolved D. The CDR3 spans 15 residues. Trimming pared 1 base from V and 6 bases from J, leaving 14 bases between. CDR1 SEHNR and CDR2 FQNEAQ come from the germline V gene (reference sequence). CDR3 nucleotides: TGTGCCAGCAGCTTAGGACGGTCCACACGCGATACGCAGTATTTT. Its protein is CASSLGRSTRDTQYF.

V and J are TRBV7-2 and TRBJ1-2, with TRBD1 identical over 9 bases. J lost 8 bases, V lost 5 bases, and 6 bases had no gene match. The CDR3 length is 13 residues. Germline CDR1 reads SGHTA; CDR2 reads FQGNSA. CDR3 loop: CASSPGTGPGYTF. DNA for the CDR3: TGTGCCAGCAGCCCCGGGACAGGGCCCGGCTACACCTTC.

The table lists this clonotype with many counts. The J gene is TRBJ2-1, the V gene TRBV7-9; perhaps TRBD1 as D (6 bases). Trimming left V 5 bases short and J 3 bases short, with 17 bases between. The CDR3 loop spans 16 amino acids. Per germline, CDR1 SEHNR and CDR2 FQNEAQ (reference sequence). The CDR3 DNA reads TGTGCCAGCAGCCCCGGGACAACGCTCTACTACAATGAGCAGTTCTTC. Protein product: CASSPGTTLYYNEQFF.

The table lists this clonotype with a few counts. The chain employs TRBV7-9 and TRBJ2-6; the match to TRBD1 covers 10 bases. V shed 8 bases, J shed 0 bases, and the junction held 4 bases outside the gene matches. This CDR3 has 16 amino acids. Germline assignment: CDR1 SEHNR and CDR2 FQNEAQ (reference sequence). The CDR3: CASGDRGSSGANVLTF. As DNA, the CDR3 is TGTGCCAGCGGGGACAGGGGTAGCTCTGGGGCCAACGTCCTGACTTTC.

A few counts support this clonotype. This chain joins TRBV6-1 and TRBJ1-1; no firm D call. Germline CDR1 MNHNS, CDR2 SASEGT. The CDR3 is 14 residues long. Trimming took 8 bases from V and 0 from J, leaving 13 bases between them. The CDR3 sequence is CASGREKLNTEAFF. The CDR3 DNA is TGTGCCAGCGGGCGGGAGAAACTGAACACTGAAGCTTTCTTT.

At least ten counts were recorded for this clonotype. This chain uses TRBV5-1 with TRBJ2-6; 8 positions agree with TRBD1. The CDR3 extends over 15 amino acids. The V segment lost 3 bases and the J segment 2 bases; nucleotides outside the gene matches: 1. Germline CDR1 reads SGHRS; CDR2 reads YFSETQ. CDR3 sequence reads: CASSSTGAGANVLTF. Written as DNA, the CDR3 is TGCGCCAGCAGCTCGACAGGGGCTGGGGCCAACGTCCTGACTTTC.

This clonotype has at least ten counts. The chain employs TRBV11-2 and TRBJ2-7; D may be TRBD1 or TRBD2 (5 bases each). Germline values: CDR1 SGHAT, CDR2 FQNNGV. Between the trimmed V and J ends, which lost 5 bases and 6 bases, there was a span of 14 bases. The CDR3 runs to 13 residues. The CDR3 region is CASSKPGSSEQYF. DNA of the CDR3: TGTGCCAGCAGCAAACCAGGGAGCAGCGAGCAGTACTTC.